This T cell receptor beta chain was retrieved from a study of regulatory T cells in long-lasting Graves disease. Findings and limits, study-wide: Analyses excluded thyroid tissue, covering peripheral blood alone.

There are many counts of this clonotype. What it recognizes is unknown. The length of the CDR3 is 15 residues. Per germline, CDR1 KGHSH and CDR2 LQKENI. Trimming pared 3 bases from V and 1 base from J, leaving 11 bases between. Researchers made TCR beta libraries by using iRepertoire HTBI primers and running Arm-PCR on CDR3 regions. TCRdb passed the multiplex PCR reads through MiXCR, listing each CDR3 protein once. The table shows roughly 560,000 distinct CDR3 sequences, with 15% to 20% occurring only once. Time point reported: newly diagnosed GD, antithyroid drugs for less than 3 months. PBMC-extracted RNA yielded the TCR library. The same sample was also studied in work on T cells in Graves' hyperthyroidism and ophthalmopathy.

The TCR originated in a woman aged 35-60 years with Graves disease. This chain uses TRBV18 with TRBJ2-3, with D perhaps TRBD2 (5 bases). The sample consisted of peripheral blood mononuclear cells (PBMCs), taken at new diagnosis, from a patient treated with antithyroid drugs. CDR3 region: CASSPKIGGTDTQYF. CDR3 DNA: TGTGCCAGCTCACCCAAAATCGGGGGCACAGATACGCAGTATTTT. Based on the CDR3 plus reference TRBV18 and TRBJ2-3, the full variable domain is NAGVMQNPRHLVRRRGQEARLRCSPMKGHSHVYWYRQLPEEGLKFMVYLQKENIIDESGMPKERFSAEFPKEGPSILRIQQVVRGDSAAYFCASSPKIGGTDTQYFGPGTRLTVL.